These 19 T cell receptor beta chains were sequenced from one sample in a study of OX40 agonist ivuxolimab in advanced cancers. The method was immunoSEQ multiplex PCR; TCRdb's version includes in-frame clones alone and lacks a portion of them. This table has tens of thousands of clones, 92% appearing once. The sequenced sample was CD4+ or CD8+ T cells sorted from blood, obtained in a trial of the OX40 agonist ivuxolimab. The origin of the receptors is an adult with an advanced solid tumor such as melanoma, head and neck, liver or kidney cancer.

This chain joins TRBV2 and TRBJ2-7, with 11 nucleotides matching TRBD1. V shed 5 bases and J 4 bases; nucleotides not matched to a gene: 7. CDR1 is SNHLY, CDR2 FYNNEI, per germline. The CDR3 length is 15 residues. The CDR3 bases are TGTGCCAGCAGTCCATCGGACAGGGGGCGATACGAGCAGTACTTC. It yields the protein CASSPSDRGRYEQYF.

This chain links TRBV10-1 with TRBJ2-3, with TRBD1 matching 9 bases. V shed 2 bases and J 2 bases; nucleotides not matched to a gene: 14. This CDR3 has 19 residues. Looked up from germline, CDR1 is WNHNN and CDR2 is SYGVQD (reference sequence). This CDR3 reads CASSETGTGLLSHTDTQYF. The CDR3 DNA reads as TGCGCCAGCAGTGAGACGGGGACAGGGCTCCTCTCCCACACAGATACGCAGTATTTT.

The CDR3, as DNA: TGTGCCAGCAGCGCCACTCGACAGGGGTACCGTGGAAACACCATATATTTT. Protein sequence: CASSATRQGYRGNTIYF. The chain joins TRBV9 to TRBJ1-3, with 8 bases aligning to TRBD1. Germline assignment: CDR1 SGDLS and CDR2 YYNGEE. The CDR3 covers 17 residues. Germline trimming cut 3 bases from V and 3 bases from J; bases unmatched to any gene: 11.

This sequence joins TRBV18 and TRBJ2-5; a possible D gene is TRBD2 (6 bases). V was pared by 6 bases and J by 2 bases, with 16 bases between. The CDR3 loop spans 15 amino acids. Germline V lookup: CDR1 KGHSH, CDR2 LQKENI. CDR3 protein: CASSQTGAQQETQYF. Here the CDR3 DNA reads TGTGCCAGCTCGCAGACGGGAGCCCAACAAGAGACCCAGTACTTC.

J is TRBJ1-1 and V is TRBV27, with 7 nucleotides matching TRBD1. The CDR3 loop spans 15 amino acids. CDR1 and CDR2 (germline): MNHEY, SMNVEV (reference sequence). V dropped 2 bases and J dropped 5; count of bases not matched to a gene: 8. Here the CDR3 DNA reads TGTGCCAGCAGTTTAAGGCTAGGGGGCGCGACTGAAGCTTTCTTT. Protein product: CASSLRLGGATEAFF.

This CDR3 is CASSLVPSETQYF. The DNA of the CDR3 is TGTGCCAGCAGCTTGGTCCCGTCGGAGACCCAGTACTTC. The V gene is TRBV5-5, the J gene TRBJ2-5; the D is unclear. Germline V gene data show CDR1 as SGHKS and CDR2 as YYEKEE (reference sequence). This CDR3 region has 13 residues. With 0 bases removed from V and 5 bases from J, the gap between germline ends came to 8 bases.

The rearrangement links TRBV29-1 to TRBJ2-7; 10 positions agree with TRBD2. The CDR3 is made up of 15 amino acids. With V trimmed by 7 bases and J by 3 bases, 12 bases remained unmatched. In germline, CDR1 is SQVTM, CDR2 ANQGSEA. The CDR3 spells CSAAARTSGDYEQYF. CDR3 nucleotide sequence: TGCAGCGCCGCCGCCAGGACTAGCGGCGACTACGAGCAGTACTTC.

J is TRBJ1-4 and V is TRBV10-3; 11 nucleotides align to TRBD1. Germline trimming cut 4 bases from V and 7 bases from J; bases unmatched to any gene: 2. The length of the CDR3 is 14 residues. Germline CDR1 reads ENHRY; CDR2 reads SYGVKD. The CDR3 reads CAISGTGGGEKLFF. In DNA form, the CDR3 reads TGTGCCATCAGTGGGACAGGGGGCGGTGAAAAACTGTTTTTT.

The rearrangement joins TRBV19 to TRBJ1-2; D gene ambiguous. Trimming removed 5 bases at V and 7 bases at J, with 14 bases between. The germline V gene encodes CDR1 LNHDA and CDR2 SQIVND (reference sequence). The CDR3 consists of 13 residues. The CDR3 spells CASSGNWAGGYTF. The CDR3 DNA sequence: TGTGCCAGTAGTGGTAATTGGGCTGGTGGCTACACCTTC.

The chain carries TRBV7-2 and TRBJ2-1; 12 bases map to TRBD2. With V trimmed by 3 bases and J by 4 bases, 10 bases remained unmatched. This CDR3 is 18 amino acids long. Germline CDR1 SGHTA, CDR2 FQGNSA. CDR3 DNA: TGTGCCAGCAGCTTCTTAGGGTCTAGCGGGAGGGGATACAATGAGCAGTTCTTC. Translating it yields CASSFLGSSGRGYNEQFF.

The rearrangement links TRBV5-1 to TRBJ2-3, with D possibly matching TRBD1 (5 bases). The V and J ends lost 4 bases and 2 bases respectively, with 8 bases between them. Germline lookup yields CDR1 SGHRS and CDR2 YFSETQ. The CDR3 totals 13 residues. The CDR3 loop is CASSPGNTDTQYF. CDR3 DNA sequence: TGCGCCAGCAGCCCAGGGAACACAGATACGCAGTATTTT.

The gene calls are TRBV10-3 and TRBJ2-3, with TRBD2 as a possible D gene (7 bases). The CDR3 contains 14 residues. Germline V gene data show CDR1 as ENHRY and CDR2 as SYGVKD. V dropped 4 bases and J dropped 3 bases, with 11 bases sitting between them. The CDR3 protein is CAISGGGLTDTQYF. For the CDR3, the DNA is TGTGCCATCAGTGGGGGGGGGCTGACAGATACGCAGTATTTT.

V usage is TRBV4-1 and J usage is TRBJ1-6; D may be TRBD1 (5 bases). The germline gives CDR1 MGHRA, CDR2 YSYEKL. CDR3 length equals 16 residues. The V and J ends lost 3 bases and 7 bases respectively, with 16 bases between them. The CDR3 loop reads CASSHLGHGDNSPLHF. Written as DNA, the CDR3 is TGCGCCAGCAGCCACCTTGGACATGGCGACAATTCACCCCTCCACTTT.

The rearrangement links TRBV7-9 to TRBJ2-2; D is possibly TRBD2 (6 bases). The V gene's germline CDR1 is SEHNR and CDR2 FQNEAQ (reference sequence). V was shortened by 5 bases and J by 5 bases, with 18 bases between the two germline ends. The CDR3 contains 16 residues. This CDR3 is CASSLSGARRTGELFF. The CDR3 DNA reads as TGTGCCAGCAGCCTTAGCGGCGCCAGGAGGACCGGGGAGCTGTTTTTT. Full variable domain (remainder filled in from reference TRBV7-9 and TRBJ2-2): DTGVSQNPRHKITKRGQNVTFRCDPISEHNRLYWYRQTLGQGPEFLTYFQNEAQLEKSRLLSDRFSAERPKGSFSTLEIQRTEQGDSAMYLCASSLSGARRTGELFFGEGSRLTVL.

J is TRBJ1-5 and V is TRBV5-8; D is undetermined. CDR3 length: 13 residues. Trimming took 3 bases from V and 6 from J, leaving 10 bases between them. Germline V lookup: CDR1 SGHTS, CDR2 YDEGEE. The CDR3 spells CASSSRVAQPQHF. As DNA, the CDR3 is TGTGCCAGCAGCTCGCGAGTGGCTCAGCCCCAGCATTTT.

The chain carries TRBV18 and TRBJ1-3; D is perhaps TRBD1 (5 bases). Germline values: CDR1 KGHSH, CDR2 LQKENI. The V gene lost 3 bases and the J gene lost 2 bases, with 17 bases spanning the gap. This CDR3 has 17 residues. This CDR3 reads CASSPSIGGSTGNTIYF. CDR3 coding DNA: TGTGCCAGCTCACCCTCGATCGGGGGGTCCACTGGAAACACCATATATTTT.

This sequence joins TRBV1 and TRBJ2-5; the tabulated D call, TRBD2, remains unverified against the DNA. TRBV1 represents a pseudogene. The CDR3 runs 17 residues. The CDR3 coding sequence is TGCACCAGCAGCACGGGACTAGCGGGAGCTCCTCAAGAGACCCAGTACTTC. Translating gives CTSSTGLAGAPQETQYF.

The chain combines TRBV30 with TRBJ1-3; 7 bases agree with TRBD1. The CDR3 covers 16 residues. Trimming took 4 bases from V and 0 from J; bases not matched to a gene: 9. Germline loops: CDR1 GTSNPN, CDR2 SVGIG (reference sequence). The CDR3 is CAWMGGQTASGNTIYF. The CDR3 DNA follows: TGTGCCTGGATGGGGGGACAGACAGCCTCTGGAAACACCATATATTTT.

This chain uses TRBV6-9 with TRBJ2-7; D might be TRBD1 (6 bases). Germline V lookup: CDR1 MNHGY, CDR2 SVAAGI. V lost 7 bases to trimming and J lost 3 bases, with 16 bases between them. The CDR3 runs to 14 residues. This CDR3 is CASTSGDTYYEQYF. For the CDR3, the DNA is TGTGCCAGCACCTCAGGGGATACCTACTACGAGCAGTACTTC.